The 9 T cell receptor beta chains given below trace back to one sample, sequenced in a study of T cells after yellow fever vaccination. TCRdb re-derived calls from the 5' RACE reads in MiXCR, one entry per CDR3 protein. Of 200,000 to 300,000 distinct CDR3 sequences in the sample, 13% were seen once. Sequenced here: CD4+ T cells sorted from PBMCs, sampled 45 days after the yellow fever booster vaccination. Every receptor here comes from a man between 25 and 39 years old who received the YFV17D yellow fever vaccine.

In its sample, this clonotype was seen a few times. The J gene is TRBJ2-7, the V gene TRBV29-1; TRBD1 might be the D (6 bases). CDR1 SQVTM and CDR2 ANQGSEA come from the germline V gene. This CDR3 has 13 residues. V was clipped by 5 bases and J by 3 bases, with 14 bases between them. The CDR3 sequence is CSVLRDRHYEQYF. The CDR3 bases are TGCAGCGTTCTTCGAGACAGGCACTACGAGCAGTACTTC.

The chain uses TRBV2 and TRBJ2-5; D is unresolved. The CDR3 consists of 14 residues. Trimming took off 4 bases at V and 5 bases at J, with 14 bases between the two ends. CDR1 and CDR2 from the germline V gene are SNHLY and FYNNEI. The CDR3, as DNA: TGTGCCAGCAGTGGATCGTCCTATGCGGAGACCCAGTACTTC. It is translated as CASSGSSYAETQYF.

This clonotype occurred a few times. The genes are TRBV7-2 and TRBJ2-7; D perhaps matches TRBD1 (5 bases). Per the germline V gene, CDR1 is SGHTA and CDR2 is FQGNSA. The V gene lost 6 bases and the J gene lost 0 bases, with 18 bases spanning the gap. This CDR3 is built from 16 residues. CDR3 sequence reads: CASSSRIGASSYEQYF. CDR3 nucleotide sequence: TGTGCCAGCAGTTCCCGTATTGGGGCGAGCTCCTACGAGCAGTACTTC.

This clonotype was counted many times. The chain has TRBV7-2 and TRBJ2-3; D gene ambiguous. V dropped 3 bases and J dropped 6 bases, with 10 bases sitting between them. The CDR3 has 13 residues. CDR1 and CDR2 from the germline V gene are SGHTA and FQGNSA. The CDR3 coding sequence is TGTGCCAGCAGCTTCTCCATGGGGGATACGCAGTATTTT. This gives the protein CASSFSMGDTQYF.

This sequence joins TRBV5-6 and TRBJ2-1, with D tentatively TRBD1 (6 bases). This CDR3 is built from 13 residues. Germline V gives CDR1 SGHDT, CDR2 YYEEEE. V was pared by 0 bases and J by 7 bases, with 8 bases between. The chain's CDR3 is CASSLDRDNEQFF. The CDR3 DNA reads TGTGCCAGCAGCTTGGACAGGGATAATGAGCAGTTCTTC.

For this clonotype: The junction shows a germline mismatch at one end, possibly a read error. The genes are TRBV2 and TRBJ2-1; 10 positions agree with TRBD2. Germline loops: CDR1 SNHLY, CDR2 FYNNEI. The CDR3 spans 18 residues. CDR3 nucleotides: TGTGCCCGCAGTCCCCGGACTAGCGGAGGCCCTGTTTACAATGAGCAGTTCTTC. Residues: CARSPRTSGGPVYNEQFF.

This clonotype was picked up a small number of times. This chain connects TRBV6-2 or TRBV6-3 to TRBJ2-6; 7 bases map to TRBD2. J gave up 0 bases and V 8 bases, and 7 bases lay outside the gene matches. Germline CDR1 is MNHEY and CDR2 is SVGEGT. CDR3 size: 16 residues. The CDR3 protein is CASESKRGSGANVLTF. The DNA of the CDR3 is TGTGCCAGCGAATCCAAGCGGGGCTCTGGGGCCAACGTCCTGACTTTC.

The chain has TRBV19 and TRBJ1-5; D not resolved. Germline-derived CDR1 and CDR2 are LNHDA and SQIVND (reference sequence). The CDR3 extends over 15 amino acids. Trimming shortened V by 4 bases and J by 0 bases, and 10 bases separated the two germline ends. CDR3 sequence: CASSNRKDSNQPQHF. For the CDR3, the DNA is TGTGCCAGTAGTAACCGAAAAGATAGCAATCAGCCCCAGCATTTT. Full variable domain (missing parts from reference TRBV19 and TRBJ1-5): DGGITQSPKYLFRKEGQNVTLSCEQNLNHDAMYWYRQDPGQGLRLIYYSQIVNDFQKGDIAEGYSVSREKKESFPLTVTSAQKNPTAFYLCASSNRKDSNQPQHFGDGTRLSIL.

The chain couples TRBV29-1 to TRBJ2-5; D might be TRBD2 (5 bases). Trimming cost V 3 bases and J 2 bases, with 13 bases left between them. This CDR3 has 14 amino acids. CDR1 and CDR2 (germline): SQVTM, ANQGSEA. The CDR3 coding sequence is TGCAGCGTTGAGGGCTGGGAGAATCAAGAGACCCAGTACTTC. It translates to CSVEGWENQETQYF.